This entry features one T cell receptor (beta chain) sequence. Its specificity is unknown. A read error may explain this, as a much larger clone is one base away. A constant-region primer primed TCR beta cDNA synthesis from around 500 ng of total RNA. Sequencing libraries for TCR beta derived from three nested multiplex PCR rounds that used slightly modified ARM-PCR. The two initial PCR rounds, approximately 10 cycles each, used TRBV1-TRBV30 forward and C-beta reverse primers. One entry per CDR3 protein results from TCRdb running MiXCR on the multiplex PCR reads. The sample lists 75,000 to 80,000 distinct CDR3 sequences, roughly 71% occurring once. This sample was included in a study of tumor-infiltrating lymphocytes in primary liver carcinoma. Study at large: The study enrolled male and female patients aged 30 to 69 years. Whole-study findings and limits: Overlap between tumor regions exceeded overlap of tumor with adjacent tissue or blood. Tumors reached a significantly greater top-250-clone fraction than blood did (p = 0.039).

Extraction of RNA together with DNA used about 17-30 mg of unsorted bulk tissue. Resecting the tumor surgically was how the patients' primary liver carcinoma was treated. This CDR3 has 15 residues. V lost 8 bases and J lost 8, with 22 bases in between. The germline V gene encodes CDR1 MGHDK and CDR2 SYGVNS. V usage is TRBV25-1 and J usage is TRBJ2-1, with D possibly matching TRBD2 (6 bases). This receptor was taken from a middle-aged man with primary liver carcinoma and hepatitis B virus infection. Sequenced: tumor-adjacent normal liver tissue. CDR3 nucleotide sequence: TGTGCCAGCCTATCGGGAACTATCGGGAGTCATGAGCAGTTCTTC. It yields the protein CASLSGTIGSHEQFF.